This T cell receptor (beta chain) is from a study of T cell responses to AZD1222 COVID-19 vaccine (dated by TCRdb to the early 2020s). About the investigation overall: TCR sequencing was performed for about 250 trial participants, of whom approximately 200 were given two doses of AZD1222 and around 25 were given two doses of MenACWY control vaccine. Enrollment into the trials was organized by age into subgroups of 18-55, 56-69 and 70-plus years, and those subgroups contained roughly 160, 29 and 62 TCR-sequenced participants, respectively. The investigation overall reported the following: Conclusions about previously exposed vaccinees were limited because only a handful of AZD1222 recipients were SARS-CoV-2 seropositive at baseline. After two AZD1222 doses, spike-specific TCR breadth and depth were significantly higher than at day 0 and than in MenACWY recipients. The whole spike protein was spanned by vaccine-associated CD4 TCRs, and dominant responses were seen in regions 160-218 and 743-854. In the small 56-69-year group, the increase in depth fell short of significance, most likely because of low power. Reportedly, almost half of the unique spike-specific TCRs recognized epitopes lying outside the regions that are mutated in the B.1.351 and B.1.1.7 variants. No day 14 peak-response samples were available, so repertoires were characterized only after the peak T cell response. Participants were mostly white British and included more females than males, and it was suggested by the authors that clonal diversity may have been underestimated.

This specimen's time point label, interpreted: about 28 days (+/-7) after the second vaccine dose. Because spike-specific TCR depth and breadth did not differ between the two schedules, AZD1222 recipients who got a second dose at roughly 4 weeks were pooled with those who got a second dose at roughly 12 weeks. Vaccinee samples were obtained from the UK trials COV001 and COV002, which included a single-blind randomized controlled phase 2/3 trial of AZD1222 (ChAdOx1 nCoV-19) in healthy adults. For TCRbeta chain sequencing, PBMC samples from trial participants were taken at day 0 and at day 28 after the second dose. As regards this clone: What antigen it recognizes has not been identified. Base-call qualities are not available, and no considerably larger clone is one nucleotide away.

The CDR3 regions of human TCRbeta chains were analyzed by immunosequencing. In the authors' own workflow: TCRs in the repertoires were compared against a reference library of SARS-CoV-2-specific TCRs that had been generated with the MIRA antigen-specificity platform. Breadth meant the fraction of unique TCRs that were SARS-CoV-2-associated, whereas depth meant the fraction of total T cells that were SARS-CoV-2-associated. Using the MIRA data, each spike-specific TCR was mapped to the spike region that the TCR reacts to and placed in a CD4 or CD8 class. Log10-transformed breadth and depth values were compared by one-way ANOVA with Sidak's multiple comparisons tests. TCRdb stores this immuneACCESS table with in-frame sequences only. Part of the clones is absent; in the studies checked, under half of the shortfall reflects unresolved V genes, and no reason is known for the rest. V, J and clone size reflect that table, while D and trimming were determined from the DNA. Recorded for this sample are 70,000 to 80,000 clones; around 81% of them occurred a single time. The ten most abundant clones make up about 46% of the sample.

There are 14 amino acids in the CDR3, from cysteine to phenylalanine inclusive. The kept DNA is CDR3 alone, 42 bases in frame from the first base. A distance of 8 bases separates the germline ends of V and J, which lose 5 bases and 0 bases respectively. The germline V gene specifies KGHSH as CDR1 and LQKENI as CDR2. The specimen was peripheral blood, collected 28 days after the second AZD1222 dose. The receptor was derived from an adult who received the AZD1222 COVID-19 vaccine. The chain joins TRBV18 to TRBJ1-3; there is no confident call for the D gene. The CDR3 protein: CASSGDNSGNTIYF. The sequenced DNA: TGTGCCAGCTCAGGAGACAACTCTGGAAACACCATATATTTT.